This T cell receptor beta chain originates from a study of blood T cell repertoires in COVID-19. Study background: Donors in the United States, Italy and Spain gave samples during acute or convalescent COVID-19.

Generated by immunoSEQ multiplex PCR, the TCRdb table keeps only in-frame clones and is missing some. The table has a few hundred thousand clones, about 90% seen once. Those who participated ranged in age from roughly 18 to 95 years and resided in around 22 US areas. Germline V CDR1 and CDR2: LGHNA, YNFKEQ. CDR3 length: 18 amino acids. V shed 1 base and J 1 base; nucleotides not matched to a gene: 11. Sequenced: PBMCs or T cells enriched from blood (not recorded which). This chain connects TRBV4-2 to TRBJ2-3; 7 bases line up with TRBD2. This receptor was taken from a woman aged 30 to 39 who had recovered from COVID-19. The CDR3 bases are TGTGCCAGCAGCCAAGGCCTAGCGGATAGTTATGGCACAGATACGCAGTATTTT. Residues: CASSQGLADSYGTDTQYF.